This record covers a single T cell receptor (beta chain). In the study's own analysis: The assay estimated nucleated cells by amplifying reference gene primers. Method: immunoSEQ multiplex PCR; TCRdb's copy keeps in-frame clones and lacks some. D and trimming come from the DNA, and the V and J calls and clone size come from that table. The sample has roughly 200,000 clones; approximately 88% are singletons. This specimen comes from a study of blood T cell repertoires in COVID-19. Trimming at V came to 6 bases and at J to 10 bases, leaving 9 bases not matched to a gene. The CDR3 consists of 14 residues. Germline V gene data show CDR1 as LNHDA and CDR2 as SQIVND (reference sequence).

This receptor was identified in a middle-aged woman with COVID-19, enrolled during active disease. The rearrangement uses TRBV19 and TRBJ1-4, with 9 bases matching TRBD1. Sequenced input: peripheral blood. As DNA, the CDR3 is TGTGCCAGTAGGCCCGGGACAGGGCAACGAAAACTGTTTTTT. Its protein is CASRPGTGQRKLFF. The full variable domain, with the rest looked up from reference TRBV19 and TRBJ1-4, is DGGITQSPKYLFRKEGQNVTLSCEQNLNHDAMYWYRQDPGQGLRLIYYSQIVNDFQKGDIAEGYSVSREKKESFPLTVTSAQKNPTAFYLCASRPGTGQRKLFFGSGTQLSVL.